Presented here are 21 T cell receptor beta chains from one specimen sequenced in a study of T cell repertoires in cytomegalovirus infection. TCRdb called the reads again in MiXCR, with one record for every CDR3 protein. The sample lists 680,000 or so distinct CDR3 sequences; 35% to 40% were seen once. The sample comprised PBMCs. The receptors come from a human donor in good health (CMV status not recorded). Some clones in this sample may be carry-over from other donors' samples.

This clonotype was found many times. The chain couples TRBV10-2 to TRBJ2-1, with TRBD2 matching 14 bases. V shed 6 bases, J shed 4 bases, and the junction held 14 bases outside the gene matches. CDR3 length: 19 amino acids. CDR1 is WSHSY and CDR2 is SAAADI in the germline V gene. The CDR3 bases are TGCGCCAGCAGAAACGTGGGGACTAGCGGGGGCCGGGGATACAATGAGCAGTTCTTC. The encoded protein is CASRNVGTSGGRGYNEQFF.

J is TRBJ2-7 and V is TRBV6-6, with D tentatively TRBD1 or TRBD2 (5 bases each). The CDR3 length is 17 residues. Germline V lookup: CDR1 MNHNY, CDR2 SVGAGI (reference sequence). Trimming cost V 2 bases and J 0 bases, with 17 bases left between them. CDR3 DNA sequence: TGTGCCAGCAGTTACCTCACCGGGGCAGGGAGCTCCTACGAGCAGTACTTC. It translates to CASSYLTGAGSSYEQYF.

The chain carries TRBV28 and TRBJ1-5; D remains unclear. V dropped 3 bases and J dropped 4 bases, with 4 bases sitting between them. The length of the CDR3 is 12 residues. Looked up from germline, CDR1 is MDHEN and CDR2 is SYDVKM. CDR3 loop: CASSLWNQPQHF. The CDR3 bases are TGTGCCAGCAGTTTGTGGAATCAGCCCCAGCATTTT.

This chain uses TRBV20-1 with TRBJ2-7; 7 bases line up with TRBD2. Unmatched junction bases numbered 16, after V lost 4 bases and J lost 4 bases. Germline assignment: CDR1 DFQATT and CDR2 SNEGSKA (reference sequence). The CDR3 runs 16 residues. The CDR3 DNA sequence: TGCAGTGCTATCGGACGGGAACTAGCGACCAAGTACGAGCAGTACTTC. This codes for CSAIGRELATKYEQYF.

V and J are TRBV6-1 and TRBJ2-2; 7 bases match TRBD1. CDR1 and CDR2 (germline): MNHNS, SASEGT. The junction had 7 bases not matched to a gene; V was cut back by 10 bases and J by 5 bases. This CDR3 region has 13 residues. CDR3 protein: CANRGSGTGELFF. The CDR3 nucleotides read TGTGCCAACAGGGGTTCGGGTACCGGGGAGCTGTTTTTT.

The DNA for the CDR3 is TGTGCCAGCAGCCATGCCGGTGAGCAGTTCTTC. Translation gives CASSHAGEQFF. The V and J genes are TRBV7-3 and TRBJ2-1; D uncertain. The CDR3 loop spans 11 amino acids. The germline V gene has CDR1 SGHTA and CDR2 FQGTGA. Trimming left V 5 bases short and J 9 bases short, with 8 bases between.

This chain joins TRBV5-1 and TRBJ2-3; TRBD2 matches at 10 bases. The V segment lost 0 bases and the J segment 3 bases; nucleotides outside the gene matches: 7. The germline V gene has CDR1 SGHRS and CDR2 YFSETQ. The CDR3 totals 17 residues. The CDR3 DNA is TGCGCCAGCAGCTTGGTTCCAGCGGGAGGGCCGACAGATACGCAGTATTTT. It translates to CASSLVPAGGPTDTQYF.

This rearrangement joins TRBV4-1 to TRBJ1-2, with D uncertain. Trimming took 1 base from V and 3 from J, leaving 6 bases between them. The CDR3 has 13 residues. The germline V gene encodes CDR1 MGHRA and CDR2 YSYEKL. CDR3 bases: TGCGCCAGCAGCCAAGCCCCCCACTATGGCTACACCTTC. Translating it yields CASSQAPHYGYTF.

This clonotype has a count of ten or more. The V gene is TRBV7-2, the J gene TRBJ2-7; D gene uncertain. CDR1 SGHTA and CDR2 FQGNSA come from the germline V gene. V lost 4 bases and J lost 6, with 19 bases in between. The CDR3 runs 15 residues. The CDR3: CASSYKDSGPLEQYF. In nucleotides, the CDR3 is TGTGCCAGCAGCTACAAGGATTCGGGCCCCCTCGAGCAGTACTTC.

This clonotype was seen only a few times. CDR3: CASSPIPYNEQFF. The CDR3 DNA reads TGTGCCAGCTCACCCATCCCCTACAATGAGCAGTTCTTC. The gene calls are TRBV18 and TRBJ2-1; no clear D gene. This CDR3 region has 13 residues. CDR1 and CDR2 (germline): KGHSH, LQKENI. V was shortened by 3 bases and J by 2 bases, with 5 bases between the two germline ends.

In its sample, this clonotype was seen a few times. The J gene is TRBJ1-2, the V gene TRBV12-3 or TRBV12-4, with 7 bases matching TRBD1. V lost 6 bases and J lost 4; bases outside the gene matches: 17. The CDR3 extends over 17 amino acids. Written as DNA, the CDR3 is TGTGCCAGCAGCCTCCCGGGACAGCTGTCGGGAGGCTATGGCTACACCTTC. Residues: CASSLPGQLSGGYGYTF.

With respect to this clonotype: The CDR3 carries no conserved terminal phenylalanine or tryptophan, so it likely arises from a read error. The V call is TRBV6-8, the J call TRBJ2-3, with D uncertain. The CDR3 covers 14 residues. CDR1 and CDR2 (germline): MNHGY, SAAAGT. Deletions cut 2 bases from V and 1 base from J, with 7 bases between. The CDR3 DNA reads TGTGCCAGCAGTTACATGGCCCGCACAGATACGCAGTATTTG. Its translation: CASSYMARTDTQYL.

The CDR3 DNA reads as TGTGCCAGCAGCGAACAGGGGGCTGGAAACACCATATATTTT. Protein product: CASSEQGAGNTIYF. V usage is TRBV2 and J usage is TRBJ1-3, with TRBD1 identical over 8 bases. Germline lookup yields CDR1 SNHLY and CDR2 FYNNEI. The CDR3 consists of 14 residues. V lost 6 bases and J lost 2; bases outside the gene matches: 3.

The chain carries TRBV6-1 and TRBJ2-7; 8 positions agree with TRBD2. The J segment lost 6 bases and the V segment lost 6 bases, leaving 7 bases of the junction unmatched. The CDR3 spans 13 residues. Germline-derived CDR1 and CDR2 are MNHNS and SASEGT. CDR3 region: CASRPAGVAEQYF. The CDR3 coding sequence is TGTGCCAGCAGACCAGCGGGAGTGGCCGAGCAGTACTTC.

This clonotype was seen at least ten times. The V and J genes are TRBV7-8 and TRBJ2-2, with a possible D match to TRBD2 (5 bases). Germline loops: CDR1 SGHVS, CDR2 FQNEAQ. The CDR3 has 15 residues. Trimming pared 7 bases from V and 5 bases from J, leaving 17 bases between. CDR3 residues: CASIIGGLWTGELFF. The CDR3 bases are TGTGCCAGCATCATCGGAGGATTGTGGACCGGGGAGCTGTTTTTT.

The rearrangement joins TRBV7-6 to TRBJ2-1; TRBD2 matches at 9 bases. The CDR3 sequence is 16 residues long. With V trimmed by 1 base and J by 8 bases, 9 bases remained unmatched. Germline CDR1 reads SGHVS; CDR2 reads FNYEAQ. CDR3 protein: CASSLEGGRAEDEQFF. In nucleotides, the CDR3 is TGTGCCAGCAGCTTAGAGGGCGGGAGGGCCGAGGATGAGCAGTTCTTC.

This chain uses TRBV28 with TRBJ2-5; D possibly matches TRBD1 or TRBD2 (6 bases each). The germline V and J ends were trimmed by 3 bases and 5 bases, with 13 bases remaining between them. Germline-derived CDR1 and CDR2 are MDHEN and SYDVKM. The CDR3 length is 14 residues. Written as DNA, the CDR3 is TGTGCCAGCAGTTTCGCGGGAAGGGGGGAGACCCAGTACTTC. This encodes CASSFAGRGETQYF.

The chain uses TRBV6-2 or TRBV6-3 and TRBJ2-7, with 7 bases aligning to TRBD1. The germline gives CDR1 MNHEY, CDR2 SVGEGT. The CDR3 is 16 amino acids. J gave up 0 bases and V 3 bases, and 8 bases lay outside the gene matches. The CDR3 here is CASSYSDRSFSYEQYF. The CDR3 nucleotides read TGTGCCAGCAGTTATTCGGACAGGTCTTTCTCCTACGAGCAGTACTTC.

As to this clonotype: One junction end disagrees with the germline gene, perhaps due to a read error. This chain connects TRBV5-1 to TRBJ2-1; TRBD2 aligns across 10 bases. The CDR3 extends over 16 amino acids. Germline CDR1 SGHRS, CDR2 YFSETQ. CDR3: CASSLEAGGLYKEPFF. DNA for the CDR3: TGCGCCAGCAGCTTGGAAGCGGGGGGGCTCTACAAGGAGCCGTTCTTC.

J is TRBJ1-5 and V is TRBV6-1; 9 bases match TRBD1. The CDR3 consists of 14 residues. Trimming took 4 bases from V and 6 from J; bases not matched to a gene: 4. The germline V gene encodes CDR1 MNHNS and CDR2 SASEGT. CDR3 in DNA: TGTGCCAGCAGTGTACAGGGGGCGACTCAGCCCCAGCATTTT. Translation: CASSVQGATQPQHF.

This chain joins TRBV14 and TRBJ2-7; no firm D call. The CDR3 is made up of 14 amino acids. The V end was cut by 0 bases, the J end by 2 bases, with 8 bases between. CDR1 and CDR2 (germline): SGHDN, FVKESK. The CDR3 region has the DNA TGTGCCAGCAGCCAAGATTTAGGAGCCTACGAGCAGTACTTC. This translates into CASSQDLGAYEQYF.